The next 10 T cell receptor beta chains were all read from a single sample in a study of T cells in Graves' hyperthyroidism and ophthalmopathy. Template material for amplifying TCR beta CDR3 regions consisted of RNA transcripts. Carried out on the TCR CDR3, a first-round RT-PCR used the HTBI primer set. TCRdb redid the calling of the multiplex PCR reads with MiXCR, one entry per CDR3 protein. The table includes over 500,000 distinct CDR3 sequences, about 15% detected once. Sequenced material: blood. The receptor source for this set is a woman aged 40-49 years with Graves' hyperthyroidism.

The table lists this clonotype with many counts. The chain carries TRBV28 and TRBJ2-1; no clear D gene. The CDR3 extends over 12 amino acids. Trimming took off 8 bases at V and 2 bases at J, with 7 bases between the two ends. Germline-derived CDR1 and CDR2 are MDHEN and SYDVKM. The CDR3 spells CASGWAYNEQFF. The CDR3 bases are TGTGCCAGCGGTTGGGCCTACAATGAGCAGTTCTTC.

This clonotype came up a few times. This chain joins TRBV10-1 and TRBJ2-1, with D possibly being TRBD2 (6 bases). The germline V and J ends were trimmed by 2 bases and 0 bases, with 17 bases remaining between them. In germline, CDR1 is WNHNN, CDR2 SYGVQD (reference sequence). The CDR3 totals 18 residues. Here the CDR3 DNA reads TGCGCCAGCAGTGAGCTTCGTGGGAGGCTCCTCTCCTACAATGAGCAGTTCTTC. It codes for CASSELRGRLLSYNEQFF.

This clonotype was detected ten times or more. The chain links TRBV2 to TRBJ2-1; 15 nucleotides align to TRBD2. CDR3 size: 14 residues. The germline CDR1 and CDR2 sequences are SNHLY and FYNNEI. The trim removed 3 bases at V and 14 bases at J, leaving 5 bases unmatched. CDR3 region: CASSDGLAGGGEFF. The CDR3 DNA sequence: TGTGCCAGCAGTGACGGACTAGCGGGAGGGGGAGAGTTCTTC. Full variable domain (missing parts from reference TRBV2 and TRBJ2-1): EPEVTQTPSHQVTQMGQEVILRCVPISNHLYFYWYRQILGQKVEFLVSFYNNEISEKSEIFDDQFSVERPDGSNFTLKIRSTKLEDSAMYFCASSDGLAGGGEFFGPGTRLTVL.

This clonotype was seen repeatedly, ten times or more. The chain employs TRBV28 and TRBJ2-7; TRBD2 might be the D (6 bases). Trimming removed 1 base from V and 2 bases from J, with 9 bases in between. Germline V lookup: CDR1 MDHEN, CDR2 SYDVKM. The CDR3 has 14 residues. The DNA for the CDR3 is TGTGCCAGCAGTTTATTGGGGGGACCCTACGAGCAGTACTTC. It encodes CASSLLGGPYEQYF.

J is TRBJ2-5 and V is TRBV7-2; D ambiguous. Per germline, CDR1 SGHTA and CDR2 FQGNSA. This CDR3 is 13 amino acids long. Trimming removed 2 bases from V and 6 bases from J, with 10 bases in between. The CDR3 here is CASSLSSGKTQYF. CDR3 DNA sequence: TGTGCCAGCAGCTTATCAAGTGGAAAGACCCAGTACTTC.

The table lists this clonotype with many counts. This rearrangement joins TRBV3-1 to TRBJ2-7; tentative D call: TRBD1 (6 bases). Trimming shortened V by 2 bases and J by 6 bases, and 8 bases separated the two germline ends. The CDR3 totals 12 residues. Germline V gene sequence: CDR1 LGHDT, CDR2 YNNKEL (reference sequence). The CDR3 DNA sequence: TGTGCCAGCAGCCAAAGAGGGGGCGAGCAGTACTTC. It encodes CASSQRGGEQYF.

Details on this clonotype: Mismatch with germline at one junction end may stem from a read error. The V gene is TRBV7-9, the J gene TRBJ1-1; D remains ambiguous. The CDR3 runs 14 residues. CDR1 is SEHNR and CDR2 is FQNEAQ in the germline V gene (reference sequence). CDR3 DNA sequence: TGTGCCAGCACCTTAGTAGCGGGGAACACTGAAGCTTTCTTT. Translated: CASTLVAGNTEAFF.

This clonotype was counted ten times or more. The chain recombines TRBV7-2 with TRBJ2-1, with a weak D call TRBD2 (5 bases). This CDR3 spans 16 amino acids. The germline V gene has CDR1 SGHTA and CDR2 FQGNSA. Between the trimmed V and J ends, which lost 2 bases and 2 bases, there was a span of 13 bases. CDR3: CASSLIGSDTYNEQFF. The DNA for the CDR3 is TGTGCCAGCAGCTTAATAGGTAGCGATACCTACAATGAGCAGTTCTTC.

This clonotype has ten or more counts. The V and J genes are TRBV20-1 and TRBJ2-1, with D perhaps matching TRBD2 (6 bases). This CDR3 region has 15 residues. The germline gives CDR1 DFQATT, CDR2 SNEGSKA (reference sequence). With 3 bases removed from V and 3 bases from J, the gap between germline ends came to 15 bases. The CDR3 here is CSASPPTRGYNEQFF. CDR3 nucleotides: TGCAGTGCTAGCCCCCCTACGCGGGGCTACAATGAGCAGTTCTTC.

There are many counts of this clonotype. The chain links TRBV12-3 or TRBV12-4 to TRBJ1-1; D gene uncertain. The CDR3 covers 13 residues. V lost 3 bases, J lost 1 base, and 6 bases lay in between. CDR3 nucleotide sequence: TGTGCCAGCAGTTTTCTCAGGAACACTGAAGCTTTCTTT. This codes for CASSFLRNTEAFF.